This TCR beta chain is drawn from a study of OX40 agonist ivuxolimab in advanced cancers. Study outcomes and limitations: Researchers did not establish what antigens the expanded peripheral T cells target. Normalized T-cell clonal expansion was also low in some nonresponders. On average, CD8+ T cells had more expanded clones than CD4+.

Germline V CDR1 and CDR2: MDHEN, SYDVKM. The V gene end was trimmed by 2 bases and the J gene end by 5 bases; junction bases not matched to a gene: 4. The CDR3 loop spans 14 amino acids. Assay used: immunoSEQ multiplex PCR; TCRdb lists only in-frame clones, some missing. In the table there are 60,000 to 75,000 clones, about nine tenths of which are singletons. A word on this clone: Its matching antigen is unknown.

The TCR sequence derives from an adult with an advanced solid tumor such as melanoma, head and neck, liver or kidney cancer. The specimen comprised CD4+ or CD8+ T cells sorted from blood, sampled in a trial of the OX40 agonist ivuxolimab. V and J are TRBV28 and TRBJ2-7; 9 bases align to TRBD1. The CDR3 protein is CASSLGTGFHEQYV. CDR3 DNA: TGTGCCAGCAGTTTAGGGACAGGGTTCCACGAGCAGTACGTC.